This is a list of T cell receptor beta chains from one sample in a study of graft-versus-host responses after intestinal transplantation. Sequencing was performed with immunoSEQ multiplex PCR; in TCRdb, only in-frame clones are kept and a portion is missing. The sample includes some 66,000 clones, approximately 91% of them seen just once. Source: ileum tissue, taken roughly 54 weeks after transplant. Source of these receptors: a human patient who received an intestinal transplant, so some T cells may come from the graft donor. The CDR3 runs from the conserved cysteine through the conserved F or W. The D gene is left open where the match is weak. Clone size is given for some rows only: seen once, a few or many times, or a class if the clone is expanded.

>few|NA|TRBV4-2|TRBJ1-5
TGTGCCAGCAGCCAAGCAGGGGAGGGTCAGCCCCAGCATTTT
CASSQAGEGQPQHF
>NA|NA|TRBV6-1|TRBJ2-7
TGTGCCAGCAGAGAGGAGCTATGGGGTGTCTACGAGCAGTACTTC
CASREELWGVYEQYF
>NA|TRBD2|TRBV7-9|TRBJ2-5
TGTGCCAGCAGCTTAGGCCCGACTAGCGGGAGTGAGACCCAGTACTTC
CASSLGPTSGSETQYF
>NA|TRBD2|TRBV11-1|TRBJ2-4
TGTGCCAGCAGCCCTCTAGCGGGAGTGAAAAACATTCAGTACTTC
CASSPLAGVKNIQYF
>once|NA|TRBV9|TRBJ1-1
TGTGCCAGCAGCCCCCGACAGGCCCAGAACACTGAAGCTTTCTTT
CASSPRQAQNTEAFF
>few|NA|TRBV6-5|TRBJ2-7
TGTGCCAGCAGTTACGGAGGGGCAGGGCGATACGAGCAGTACTTC
CASSYGGAGRYEQYF
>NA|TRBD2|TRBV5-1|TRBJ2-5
TGCGCCAGCAGCATGATTCCTAGCGGGAGGAGGAAAAGAGACCCCCAGTACTTC
CASSMIPSGRRKRDPQYF
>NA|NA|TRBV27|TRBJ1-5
TGTGCCAGCAGTTTATCTCAGTATAGCAATCAGCCCCAGCATTTT
CASSLSQYSNQPQHF
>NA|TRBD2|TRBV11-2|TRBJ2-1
TGTGCCAGCAGCTGGACGCGGGAGACCTTCTACAATGAGCAGTTCTTC
CASSWTRETFYNEQFF
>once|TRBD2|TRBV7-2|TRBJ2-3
TGTGCCAGCAGCTTAGTCCCGCGGGGGGGCCAAGATACGCAGTATTTT
CASSLVPRGGQDTQYF
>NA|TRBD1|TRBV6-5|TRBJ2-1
TGTGCCAGCAGTTACGGGACAGGCCCTTACAATGAGCAGTTCTTC
CASSYGTGPYNEQFF
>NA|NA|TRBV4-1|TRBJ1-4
TGCGCCAGCACCACCGGGGAAGCAACTAATGAAAAACTGTTTTTT
CASTTGEATNEKLFF
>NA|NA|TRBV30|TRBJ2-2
TGTGCCTGGAGTGTACCGGGGTGGAGCGGGGAGCTGTTTTTT
CAWSVPGWSGELFF
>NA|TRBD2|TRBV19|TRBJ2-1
TGTGCCAGTAGACCCGGGACTAGCAGTTTCAATGAGCAGTTCTTC
CASRPGTSSFNEQFF
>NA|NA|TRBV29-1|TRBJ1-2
TGCAGCGTTGAAGAATCTGGCTACACCTTC
CSVEESGYTF
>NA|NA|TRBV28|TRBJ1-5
TGTGCCAGCAGTTTTCCGGGGGTCCTAAGTCAGCCCCAGCATTTT
CASSFPGVLSQPQHF
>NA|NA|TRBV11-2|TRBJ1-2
TGTGCCAGCAGTAAGACACAGGGTGTGGGCTACACCTTC
CASSKTQGVGYTF
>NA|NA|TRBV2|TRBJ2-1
TGTGCCAGCAGTGTTTCCTTATACAATGAGCAGTTCTTC
CASSVSLYNEQFF
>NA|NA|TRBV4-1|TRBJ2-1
TGCGCCAGCAGCCAAGATCAGGGGACCTACAATGAGCAGTTCTTC
CASSQDQGTYNEQFF